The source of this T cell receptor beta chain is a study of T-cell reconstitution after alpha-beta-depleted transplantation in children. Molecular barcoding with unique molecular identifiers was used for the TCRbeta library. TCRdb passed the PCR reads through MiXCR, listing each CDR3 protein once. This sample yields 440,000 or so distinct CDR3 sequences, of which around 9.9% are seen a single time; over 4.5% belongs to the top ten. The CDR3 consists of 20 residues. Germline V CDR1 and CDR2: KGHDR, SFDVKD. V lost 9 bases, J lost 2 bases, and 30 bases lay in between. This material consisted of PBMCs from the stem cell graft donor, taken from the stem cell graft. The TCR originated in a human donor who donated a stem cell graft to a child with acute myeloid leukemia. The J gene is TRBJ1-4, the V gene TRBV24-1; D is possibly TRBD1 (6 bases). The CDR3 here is CATRVPPDRGILDTNEKLFF. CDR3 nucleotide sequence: TGTGCCACCCGCGTCCCGCCGGACAGAGGGATCCTGGACACTAATGAAAAACTGTTTTTT.